This T cell receptor (beta chain) was identified during a study of T cell clones after liver transplantation. Study in general: Three of the eight recipients were HCV-positive; the rest had non-autoimmune, non-viral transplant indications.

The CDR3 has 14 amino acids. Germline V lookup: CDR1 LGHNT, CDR2 FRNRAP. The germline V and J ends were trimmed by 1 base and 4 bases, with 9 bases remaining between them. Unstimulated PBMCs were sorted into CD3+CD4+ and CD3+CD8+ populations. Assay used: immunoSEQ multiplex PCR; TCRdb lists only in-frame clones, some missing. In the table there are 75,000 to 85,000 clones, around 78% of which are singletons. This receptor was identified in a human patient who received a liver transplant. The T cells may partly be graft donor cells. The chain has TRBV12-5 and TRBJ2-3; a possible D gene is TRBD1 (5 bases). This specimen was CD4+ T cells from blood, taken at the 22-month timepoint. CDR3 coding DNA: TGTGCTAGTGGTTTGGAGGGGTGGGCAGATACGCAGTATTTT. It specifies CASGLEGWADTQYF.